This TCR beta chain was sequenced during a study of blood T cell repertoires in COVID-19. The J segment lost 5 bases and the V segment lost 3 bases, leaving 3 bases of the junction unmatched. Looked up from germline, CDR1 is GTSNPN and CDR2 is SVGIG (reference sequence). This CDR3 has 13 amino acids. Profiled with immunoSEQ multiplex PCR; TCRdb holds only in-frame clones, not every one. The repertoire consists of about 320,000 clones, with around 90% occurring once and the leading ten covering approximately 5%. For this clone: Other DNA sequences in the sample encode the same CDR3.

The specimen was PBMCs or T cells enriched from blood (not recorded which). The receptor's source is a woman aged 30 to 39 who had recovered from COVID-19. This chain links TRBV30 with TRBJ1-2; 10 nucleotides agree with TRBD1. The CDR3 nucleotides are TGTGCCTGGAGCCGGACAGGGGGGTATGGCTACACCTTC. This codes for CAWSRTGGYGYTF.